This T cell receptor beta chain was sequenced during a study of cytomegalovirus exposure and HLA in healthy donors. Points from the study as a whole: Evidence from a later analysis indicated that most CMV-associated TCR beta chains looked HLA-restricted.

With respect to this clone: What it binds is unknown.

Trimming pared 1 base from V and 1 base from J, leaving 19 bases between. The CDR3 consists of 18 residues. Germline CDR1 reads LGHNA; CDR2 reads YSLEER. The PCR used 60 Vbeta and 13 Jbeta primers. Profiling relied on immunoSEQ multiplex PCR, and the TCRdb table lists in-frame clones only, not all of them. Of approximately 110,000 clones listed, about 70% are singletons. The chain employs TRBV4-3 and TRBJ1-1; D is unresolved. This clonotype originated in a woman aged 25 to 45 in good health and CMV-seronegative. The sample comprised PBMCs. DNA of the CDR3: TGCGCCAGCAGCCAAGGTCCGGTCCATCGGGAGGGGAACACTGAAGCTTTCTTT. Translating gives CASSQGPVHREGNTEAFF.